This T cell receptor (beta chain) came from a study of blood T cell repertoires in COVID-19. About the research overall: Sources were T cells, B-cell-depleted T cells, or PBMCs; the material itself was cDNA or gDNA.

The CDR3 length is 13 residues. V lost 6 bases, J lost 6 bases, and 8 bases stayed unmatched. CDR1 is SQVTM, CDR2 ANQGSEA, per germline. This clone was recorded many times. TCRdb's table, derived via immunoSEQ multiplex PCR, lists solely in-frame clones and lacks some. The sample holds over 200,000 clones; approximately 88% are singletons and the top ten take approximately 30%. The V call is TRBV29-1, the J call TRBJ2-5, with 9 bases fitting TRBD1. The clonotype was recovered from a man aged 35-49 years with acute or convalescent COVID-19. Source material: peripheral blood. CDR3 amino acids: CSVATGGSKTQYF. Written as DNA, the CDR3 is TGCAGCGTAGCGACAGGGGGATCAAAGACCCAGTACTTC.